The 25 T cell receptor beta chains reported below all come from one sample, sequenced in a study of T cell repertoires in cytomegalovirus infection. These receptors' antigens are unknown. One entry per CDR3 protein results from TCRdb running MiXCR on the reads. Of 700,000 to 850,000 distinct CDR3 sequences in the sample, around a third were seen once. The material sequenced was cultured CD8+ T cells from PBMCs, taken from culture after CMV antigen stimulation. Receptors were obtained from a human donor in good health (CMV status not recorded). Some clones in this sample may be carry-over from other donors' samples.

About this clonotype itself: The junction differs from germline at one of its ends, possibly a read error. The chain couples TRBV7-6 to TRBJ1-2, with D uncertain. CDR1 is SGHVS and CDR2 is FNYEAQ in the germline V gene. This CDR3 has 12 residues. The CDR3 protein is CANSLGRCGYTF. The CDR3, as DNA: TGTGCCAACAGCTTGGGAAGATGTGGCTACACCTTC. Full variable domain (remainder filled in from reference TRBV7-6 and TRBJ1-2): GAGVSQSPRYKVTKRGQDVALRCDPISGHVSLYWYRQALGQGPEFLTYFNYEAQQDKSGLPNDRFSAERPEGSISTLTIQRTEQRDSAMYRCANSLGRCGYTFGSGTRLTVV.

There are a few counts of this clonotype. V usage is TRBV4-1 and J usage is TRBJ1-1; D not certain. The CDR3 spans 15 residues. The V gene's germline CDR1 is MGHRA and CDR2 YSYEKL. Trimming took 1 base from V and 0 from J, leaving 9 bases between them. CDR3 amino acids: CASSQVPVMNTEAFF. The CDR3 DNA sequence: TGCGCCAGCAGCCAAGTTCCAGTCATGAACACTGAAGCTTTCTTT.

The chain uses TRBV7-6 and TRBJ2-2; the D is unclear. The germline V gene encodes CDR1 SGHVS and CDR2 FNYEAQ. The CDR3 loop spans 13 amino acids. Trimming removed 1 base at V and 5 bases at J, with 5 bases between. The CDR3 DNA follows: TGTGCCAGCAGCTTAGATGAAACCGGGGAGCTGTTTTTT. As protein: CASSLDETGELFF.

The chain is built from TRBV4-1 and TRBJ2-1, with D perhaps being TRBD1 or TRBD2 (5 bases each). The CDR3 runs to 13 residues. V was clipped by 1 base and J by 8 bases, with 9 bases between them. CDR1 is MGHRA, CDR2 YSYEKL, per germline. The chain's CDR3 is CASSQARGHEQFF. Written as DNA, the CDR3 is TGCGCCAGCAGCCAAGCGAGGGGCCATGAGCAGTTCTTC.

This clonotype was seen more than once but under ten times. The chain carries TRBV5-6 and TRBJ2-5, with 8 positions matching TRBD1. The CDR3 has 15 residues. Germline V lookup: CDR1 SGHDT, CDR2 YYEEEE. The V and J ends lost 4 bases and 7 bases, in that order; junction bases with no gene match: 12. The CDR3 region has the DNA TGTGCCAGCAGCGGGGGGACAGGTCCTTGGAGGACCCAGTACTTC. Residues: CASSGGTGPWRTQYF.

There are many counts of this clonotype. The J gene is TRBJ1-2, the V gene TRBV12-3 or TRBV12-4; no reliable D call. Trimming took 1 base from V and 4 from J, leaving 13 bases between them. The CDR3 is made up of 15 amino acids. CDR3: CASSLGRPGIYGYTF. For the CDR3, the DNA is TGTGCCAGCAGTTTAGGGCGACCGGGGATCTATGGCTACACCTTC.

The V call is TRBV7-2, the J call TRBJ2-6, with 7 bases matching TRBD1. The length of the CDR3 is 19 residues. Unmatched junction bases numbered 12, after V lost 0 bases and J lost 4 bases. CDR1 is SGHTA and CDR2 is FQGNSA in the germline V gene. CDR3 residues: CASSLASFGRGFGANVLTF. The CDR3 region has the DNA TGTGCCAGCAGCTTAGCTTCATTCGGCAGGGGGTTCGGGGCCAACGTCCTGACTTTC.

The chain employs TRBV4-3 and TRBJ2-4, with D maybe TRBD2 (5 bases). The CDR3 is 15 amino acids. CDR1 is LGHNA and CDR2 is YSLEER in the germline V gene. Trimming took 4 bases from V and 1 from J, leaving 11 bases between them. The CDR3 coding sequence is TGCGCCAGCAGCCTCACCGGGGATGCCAAAAACATTCAGTACTTC. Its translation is CASSLTGDAKNIQYF.

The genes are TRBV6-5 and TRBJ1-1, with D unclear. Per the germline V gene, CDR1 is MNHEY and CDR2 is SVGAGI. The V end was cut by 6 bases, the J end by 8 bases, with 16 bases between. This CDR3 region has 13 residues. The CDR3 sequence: CASSKGYDAEAFF. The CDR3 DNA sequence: TGTGCCAGCAGCAAGGGATACGACGCCGAAGCTTTCTTT.

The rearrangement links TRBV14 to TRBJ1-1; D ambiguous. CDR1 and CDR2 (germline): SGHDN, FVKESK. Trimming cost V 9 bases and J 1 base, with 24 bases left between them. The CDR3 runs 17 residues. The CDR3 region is CASVNATDERGNTEAFF. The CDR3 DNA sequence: TGTGCCAGTGTCAATGCAACAGATGAACGGGGGAACACTGAAGCTTTCTTT.

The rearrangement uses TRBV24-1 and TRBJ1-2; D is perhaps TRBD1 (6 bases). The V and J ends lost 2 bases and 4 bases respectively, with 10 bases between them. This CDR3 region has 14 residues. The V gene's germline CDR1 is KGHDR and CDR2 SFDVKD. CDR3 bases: TGTGCCACCAGTGATTGGACAGCGTCCTATGGCTACACCTTC. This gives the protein CATSDWTASYGYTF.

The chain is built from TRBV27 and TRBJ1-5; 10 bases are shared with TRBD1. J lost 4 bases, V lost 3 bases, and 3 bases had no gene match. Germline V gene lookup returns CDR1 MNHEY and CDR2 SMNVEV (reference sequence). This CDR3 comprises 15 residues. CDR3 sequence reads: CASSLTGGVNQPQHF. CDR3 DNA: TGTGCCAGCAGTTTGACAGGGGGCGTAAATCAGCCCCAGCATTTT.

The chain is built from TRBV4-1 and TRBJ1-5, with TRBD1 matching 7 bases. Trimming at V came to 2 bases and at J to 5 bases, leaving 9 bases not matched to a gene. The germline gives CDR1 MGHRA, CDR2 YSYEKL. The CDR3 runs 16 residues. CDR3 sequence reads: CASSQTSAGGYQPQHF. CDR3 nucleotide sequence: TGCGCCAGCAGCCAAACTTCGGCAGGGGGATATCAGCCCCAGCATTTT.

The CDR3 sequence: CASSTLTVEAFF. CDR3 in DNA: TGTGCCAGTAGTACCCTGACGGTAGAAGCTTTCTTT. V is TRBV19 and J is TRBJ1-1; no firm D call. V shed 4 bases and J shed 8 bases, with 11 bases lying between them. The CDR3 spans 12 residues. Germline CDR1 LNHDA, CDR2 SQIVND (reference sequence).

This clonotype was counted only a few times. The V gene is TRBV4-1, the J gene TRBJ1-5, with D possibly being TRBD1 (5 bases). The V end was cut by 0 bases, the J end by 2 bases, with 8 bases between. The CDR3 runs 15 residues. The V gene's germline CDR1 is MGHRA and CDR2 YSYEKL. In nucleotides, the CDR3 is TGCGCCAGCAGCCAAGACGACAGTGGCAATCAGCCCCAGCATTTT. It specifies CASSQDDSGNQPQHF.

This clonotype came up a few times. CDR3 residues: CASSRDRGSLSEQYV. In nucleotides, the CDR3 is TGTGCCAGCAGCAGGGACAGGGGGAGCCTCAGCGAGCAGTACGTC. This chain links TRBV6-5 with TRBJ2-7; 11 nucleotides match TRBD1. The germline V gene encodes CDR1 MNHEY and CDR2 SVGAGI. J gave up 6 bases and V 6 bases, and 10 bases lay outside the gene matches. This CDR3 comprises 15 residues.

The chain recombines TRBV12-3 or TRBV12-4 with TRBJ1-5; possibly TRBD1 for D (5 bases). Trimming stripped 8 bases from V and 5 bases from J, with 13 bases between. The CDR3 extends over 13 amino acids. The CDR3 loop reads CASGLGEDQPQHF. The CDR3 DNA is TGTGCCAGCGGGTTAGGGGAGGATCAGCCCCAGCATTTT.

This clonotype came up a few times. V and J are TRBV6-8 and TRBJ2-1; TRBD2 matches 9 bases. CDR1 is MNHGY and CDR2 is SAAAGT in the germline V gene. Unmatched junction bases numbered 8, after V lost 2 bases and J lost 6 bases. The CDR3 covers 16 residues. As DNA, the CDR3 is TGTGCCAGCAGTTACAGCGGCGGGGGGGCCCCCAATGAGCAGTTCTTC. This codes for CASSYSGGGAPNEQFF.

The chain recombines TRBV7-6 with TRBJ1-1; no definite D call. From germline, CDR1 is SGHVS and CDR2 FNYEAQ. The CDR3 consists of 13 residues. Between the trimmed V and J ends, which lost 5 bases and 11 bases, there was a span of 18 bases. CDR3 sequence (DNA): TGTGCCAGCAGCCCACAAATCGCCCGCGGGGCTTTCTTT. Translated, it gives CASSPQIARGAFF.

Here the CDR3 DNA reads TGTGCCACCAGTGATTTGACTAGCGGGGGCACAGATACGCAGTATTTT. Its protein product is CATSDLTSGGTDTQYF. The chain combines TRBV24-1 with TRBJ2-3; 10 bases are a match to TRBD2. Trimming cost V 0 bases and J 1 base; bases outside gene matches: 0. Looked up from germline, CDR1 is KGHDR and CDR2 is SFDVKD. CDR3 length equals 16 residues.

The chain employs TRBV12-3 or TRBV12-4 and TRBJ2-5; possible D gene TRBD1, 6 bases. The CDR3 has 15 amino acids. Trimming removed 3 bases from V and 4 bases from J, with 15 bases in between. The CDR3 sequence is CASSFGRGAGETQYF. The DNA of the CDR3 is TGTGCCAGCAGTTTTGGCAGGGGTGCGGGAGAGACCCAGTACTTC.

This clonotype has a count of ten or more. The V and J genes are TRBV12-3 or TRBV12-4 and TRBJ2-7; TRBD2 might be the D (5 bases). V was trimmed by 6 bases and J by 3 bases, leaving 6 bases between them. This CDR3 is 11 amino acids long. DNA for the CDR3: TGTGCCAGCAGCCGGGGCTACGAGCAGTACGTC. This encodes CASSRGYEQYV.

As DNA, the CDR3 is TGTGCCAGCAGCGAGTGGGCAACGAATAATTCACCCCTCCACTTT. As protein: CASSEWATNNSPLHF. The V call is TRBV9, the J call TRBJ1-6; unclear D gene. Per germline, CDR1 SGDLS and CDR2 YYNGEE. This CDR3 is built from 15 residues. Trimming removed 3 bases at V and 5 bases at J, with 12 bases between.

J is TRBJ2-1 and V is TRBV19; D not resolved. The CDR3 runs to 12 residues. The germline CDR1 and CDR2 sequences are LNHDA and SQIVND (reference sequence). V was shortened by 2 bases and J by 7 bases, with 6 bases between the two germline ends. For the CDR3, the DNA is TGTGCCAGTAGTATAATCGGTAATGAGCAGTTCTTC. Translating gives CASSIIGNEQFF.

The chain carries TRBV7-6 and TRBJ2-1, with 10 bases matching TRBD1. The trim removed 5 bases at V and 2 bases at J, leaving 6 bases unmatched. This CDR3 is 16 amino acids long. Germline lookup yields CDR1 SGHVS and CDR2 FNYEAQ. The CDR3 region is CASSPDRGEAYNEQFF. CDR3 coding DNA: TGTGCCAGCAGCCCGGACAGGGGGGAAGCCTACAATGAGCAGTTCTTC. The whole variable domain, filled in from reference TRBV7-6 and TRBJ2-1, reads GAGVSQSPRYKVTKRGQDVALRCDPISGHVSLYWYRQALGQGPEFLTYFNYEAQQDKSGLPNDRFSAERPEGSISTLTIQRTEQRDSAMYRCASSPDRGEAYNEQFFGPGTRLTVL.